Below, 29 T cell receptor beta chains from the same sample are listed, as sequenced in a study of technical replicates of blood from a handful of donors. Profiling relied on immunoSEQ multiplex PCR, and the TCRdb table lists in-frame clones only, not all of them. The profile shows tens of thousands of clones, roughly nine tenths of them singletons. The sequenced sample was T cells isolated from PBMCs. The receptor source for this set is a human donor in good health.

This clone was recorded only once. The chain uses TRBV6-4 and TRBJ2-2, with 10 nucleotides matching TRBD1. The CDR3 is 15 residues long. V dropped 3 bases and J dropped 4; count of bases not matched to a gene: 2. The germline V gene encodes CDR1 MRHNA and CDR2 SNTAGT. The CDR3 DNA reads as TGTGCCAGCAGTGAGACAGGGGGCGGCACCGGGGAGCTGTTTTTT. This encodes CASSETGGGTGELFF.

V is TRBV2 and J is TRBJ2-3; TRBD2 might be the D (5 bases). Trimming stripped 3 bases from V and 4 bases from J, with 11 bases between. The germline V gene encodes CDR1 SNHLY and CDR2 FYNNEI. The CDR3 loop spans 14 amino acids. The CDR3 loop is CASSERVIADTQYF. CDR3 nucleotides: TGTGCCAGCAGTGAGCGGGTCATCGCAGATACGCAGTATTTT.

The chain carries TRBV19 and TRBJ1-2, with TRBD1 as a possible D gene (6 bases). The CDR3 consists of 14 residues. CDR1 is LNHDA, CDR2 SQIVND, per germline (reference sequence). Trimming removed 10 bases at V and 7 bases at J, with 22 bases between. Written as DNA, the CDR3 is TGTGCCATCCAAATAGGGCAGGGGATCTCTGGCTACACCTTC. This codes for CAIQIGQGISGYTF.

This rearrangement joins TRBV30 to TRBJ2-7; D is possibly TRBD1 (6 bases). The length of the CDR3 is 12 residues. V lost 4 bases, J lost 4 bases, and 11 bases lay in between. The germline V gene encodes CDR1 GTSNPN and CDR2 SVGIG (reference sequence). The DNA for the CDR3 is TGTGCCTGGATGGACAGTAGGTACGAGCAGTACTTC. Translated, it gives CAWMDSRYEQYF.

CDR3 region: CASRRFPGTSGTYNEQFF. The CDR3 nucleotides are TGTGCCAGCAGGAGATTTCCCGGGACTAGCGGGACCTACAATGAGCAGTTCTTC. This sequence joins TRBV27 and TRBJ2-1, with 13 bases fitting TRBD2. This CDR3 has 18 amino acids. J was trimmed by 2 bases and V by 6 bases; bases with no gene match: 10. Germline CDR1 MNHEY, CDR2 SMNVEV (reference sequence).

The V and J genes are TRBV10-1 and TRBJ1-5; 11 bases are shared with TRBD1. From germline, CDR1 is WNHNN and CDR2 SYGVQD (reference sequence). V lost 7 bases, J lost 4 bases, and 6 bases stayed unmatched. This CDR3 has 15 amino acids. CDR3 protein: CASIIGTGGNQPQHF. The CDR3, as DNA: TGCGCCAGCATAATTGGGACAGGGGGAAATCAGCCCCAGCATTTT.

The CDR3 loop is CASSPQGALNEKLFF. CDR3 sequence (DNA): TGCGCCAGCAGCCCCCAGGGGGCACTGAATGAAAAACTGTTTTTT. V and J are TRBV5-1 and TRBJ1-4; TRBD1 matches 8 bases. The V and J ends lost 4 bases and 5 bases, in that order; junction bases with no gene match: 7. The germline CDR1 and CDR2 sequences are SGHRS and YFSETQ. The CDR3 sequence is 15 residues long.

The rearrangement joins TRBV11-3 to TRBJ2-3, with TRBD2 identical over 12 bases. The CDR3 has 20 amino acids. Germline V gene data show CDR1 as SGHNT and CDR2 as YENEEA. With V trimmed by 4 bases and J by 2 bases, 16 bases remained unmatched. DNA of the CDR3: TGTGCCAGCAGCTCTTACGAACTAGCGGGGGGCCTAGCTGACACAGATACGCAGTATTTT. Protein product: CASSSYELAGGLADTDTQYF.

The CDR3 loop reads CSVRTGGSYEQYF. CDR3 nucleotide sequence: TGCAGCGTTCGAACAGGGGGCTCCTACGAGCAGTACTTC. This chain uses TRBV29-1 with TRBJ2-7; TRBD1 aligns across 8 bases. V trimming: 5 bases; J trimming: 0 bases; junction bases outside the gene matches: 3. Germline V gene lookup returns CDR1 SQVTM and CDR2 ANQGSEA. The CDR3 consists of 13 residues.

The genes are TRBV5-6 and TRBJ2-7, with D unresolved. Germline-derived CDR1 and CDR2 are SGHDT and YYEEEE. The CDR3 is 12 amino acids. The V end was cut by 6 bases, the J end by 2 bases, with 9 bases between. DNA for the CDR3: TGTGCCAGCACCTTTGGCACCTACGAGCAGTACTTC. Translated, it gives CASTFGTYEQYF.

The chain carries TRBV5-4 and TRBJ1-2, with TRBD1 matching 7 bases. The CDR3 has 14 residues. Germline V gene sequence: CDR1 SGHNT, CDR2 YYREEE (reference sequence). V lost 0 bases and J lost 4; bases outside the gene matches: 3. The CDR3 loop reads CASSLDRGSYGYTF. The CDR3 DNA is TGTGCCAGCAGCTTGGACAGGGGCAGCTATGGCTACACCTTC. The whole variable domain, remainder taken from reference TRBV5-4 and TRBJ1-2, is ETGVTQSPTHLIKTRGQQVTLRCSSQSGHNTVSWYQQALGQGPQFIFQYYREEENGRGNFPPRFSGLQFPNYSSELNVNALELDDSALYLCASSLDRGSYGYTFGSGTRLTVV.

V and J are TRBV2 and TRBJ2-3; D gene ambiguous. Trimming cost V 7 bases and J 2 bases, with 7 bases left between them. Germline V gene sequence: CDR1 SNHLY, CDR2 FYNNEI. This CDR3 comprises 12 residues. CDR3: CASISFTDTQYF. In nucleotides, the CDR3 is TGTGCCAGCATCAGTTTCACAGATACGCAGTATTTT.

V gene TRBV29-1 combines with J gene TRBJ2-5; D not resolved. Deletions cut 7 bases from V and 0 bases from J, with 9 bases between. This CDR3 spans 12 amino acids. The germline gives CDR1 SQVTM, CDR2 ANQGSEA. CDR3 region: CSASQNQETQYF. The DNA for the CDR3 is TGCAGCGCGTCACAGAACCAAGAGACCCAGTACTTC.

The chain recombines TRBV2 with TRBJ2-7; 10 bases are a match to TRBD1. The germline V gene encodes CDR1 SNHLY and CDR2 FYNNEI. With 4 bases clipped from V and 1 base from J, the junction kept 10 bases outside the gene matches. The CDR3 loop spans 17 amino acids. CDR3 DNA: TGTGCCAGCAGTGGGCGGGGACAGGGGCAAACTTCCTACGAGCAGTACTTC. Translation: CASSGRGQGQTSYEQYF.

This clone has a single count. The chain recombines TRBV5-6 with TRBJ2-7, with no clear D. V gave up 5 bases and J gave up 6 bases, with 15 bases separating them. The CDR3 totals 13 residues. Germline CDR1 SGHDT, CDR2 YYEEEE. The CDR3 loop is CASSSLDSPEQYF. In nucleotides, the CDR3 is TGTGCCAGCAGTTCCCTTGACTCTCCCGAGCAGTACTTC.

The V and J genes are TRBV6-5 and TRBJ2-7, with 9 bases fitting TRBD1. V trimming: 2 bases; J trimming: 4 bases; junction bases outside the gene matches: 6. This CDR3 region has 15 residues. Germline loops: CDR1 MNHEY, CDR2 SVGAGI. DNA of the CDR3: TGTGCCAGCAGTTACGGGGCACAGGGGGCTTACGAGCAGTACTTC. Amino acid sequence: CASSYGAQGAYEQYF.

V gene TRBV6-5 combines with J gene TRBJ1-1; weak D call: TRBD1 (6 bases). Germline V CDR1 and CDR2: MNHEY, SVGAGI. The CDR3 runs 15 residues. Trimming left V 6 bases short and J 1 base short, with 15 bases between. CDR3 amino acids: CASSLTTGSNTEAFF. Here the CDR3 DNA reads TGTGCCAGCAGCCTTACGACAGGCTCGAACACTGAAGCTTTCTTT.

The chain couples TRBV6-5 to TRBJ1-1, with a weak D call TRBD1 (6 bases). Trimming cost V 7 bases and J 5 bases, with 17 bases left between them. Germline V gives CDR1 MNHEY, CDR2 SVGAGI. CDR3 length equals 14 residues. CDR3 sequence reads: CASKLGGRGTEAFF. CDR3 nucleotide sequence: TGTGCCAGCAAGTTAGGGGGTAGAGGGACTGAAGCTTTCTTT.

V and J are TRBV2 and TRBJ2-5, with 8 nucleotides matching TRBD1. This CDR3 has 14 residues. V was clipped by 3 bases and J by 8 bases; unmatched bases: 8. Germline CDR1 reads SNHLY; CDR2 reads FYNNEI. CDR3 amino acids: CASSDLTGAGTQYF. The CDR3 nucleotides read TGTGCCAGCAGTGATCTGACAGGGGCAGGAACCCAGTACTTC. Full variable domain (rest looked up from reference TRBV2 and TRBJ2-5): EPEVTQTPSHQVTQMGQEVILRCVPISNHLYFYWYRQILGQKVEFLVSFYNNEISEKSEIFDDQFSVERPDGSNFTLKIRSTKLEDSAMYFCASSDLTGAGTQYFGPGTRLLVL.

The chain joins TRBV6-4 to TRBJ1-1; no clear D gene. V lost 5 bases to trimming and J lost 1 base, with 14 bases between them. CDR1 and CDR2 from the germline V gene are MRHNA and SNTAGT. This CDR3 is built from 15 residues. CDR3 sequence: CASSSDTRPNTEAFF. CDR3 nucleotides: TGTGCCAGCAGTTCTGACACCCGACCGAACACTGAAGCTTTCTTT.

This clone has a handful of counts. The chain recombines TRBV4-2 with TRBJ1-5; TRBD1 is a possible D gene (6 bases). Germline V gene lookup returns CDR1 LGHNA and CDR2 YNFKEQ. Trimming cost V 0 bases and J 3 bases, with 9 bases left between them. The CDR3 extends over 15 amino acids. The CDR3 is CASSQERTVNQPQHF. CDR3 in DNA: TGTGCCAGCAGCCAAGAAAGGACAGTCAATCAGCCCCAGCATTTT.

This chain links TRBV15 with TRBJ2-5, with TRBD2 matching over 8 bases. The CDR3 contains 17 residues. Germline V lookup: CDR1 LNHNV, CDR2 YYDKDF (reference sequence). Unmatched junction bases numbered 6, after V lost 0 bases and J lost 0 bases. The chain's CDR3 is CATSRDILAGHQETQYF. The CDR3 region has the DNA TGTGCCACCAGCAGAGATATCCTAGCGGGCCACCAAGAGACCCAGTACTTC.

This clone appeared once. The gene calls are TRBV11-2 and TRBJ2-1; tentative D call: TRBD2 (6 bases). The germline CDR1 and CDR2 sequences are SGHAT and FQNNGV. V was trimmed by 0 bases and J by 1 base, leaving 7 bases between them. CDR3 length: 15 residues. The CDR3 sequence is CASSLDLASYNEQFF. Here the CDR3 DNA reads TGTGCCAGCAGCTTAGATCTAGCGTCCTACAATGAGCAGTTCTTC. Supplemented by reference TRBV11-2 and TRBJ2-1, the full variable domain reads EAGVAQSPRYKIIEKRQSVAFWCNPISGHATLYWYQQILGQGPKLLIQFQNNGVVDDSQLPKDRFSAERLKGVDSTLKIQPAKLEDSAVYLCASSLDLASYNEQFFGPGTRLTVL.

The V and J genes are TRBV13 and TRBJ2-5; D possibly corresponds to TRBD1 (6 bases). Trimming removed 6 bases at V and 1 base at J, with 9 bases between. Germline V gene data show CDR1 as PRHDT and CDR2 as FYEKMQ (reference sequence). This CDR3 has 13 amino acids. The CDR3 sequence is CASRGGVQETQYF. CDR3 in DNA: TGTGCCAGCAGAGGGGGTGTCCAAGAGACCCAGTACTTC. Combining the CDR3 with reference TRBV13 and TRBJ2-5 gives the whole variable domain AAGVIQSPRHLIKEKRETATLKCYPIPRHDTVYWYQQGPGQDPQFLISFYEKMQSDKGSIPDRFSAQQFSDYHSELNMSSLELGDSALYFCASRGGVQETQYFGPGTRLLVL.

V and J are TRBV27 and TRBJ2-4, with TRBD1 matching 11 bases. Trimming cost V 4 bases and J 5 bases; bases outside gene matches: 1. The germline V gene has CDR1 MNHEY and CDR2 SMNVEV (reference sequence). The CDR3 loop spans 14 amino acids. The CDR3 nucleotides are TGTGCCAGCAGTTGGACAGGGGGCGAAAACATTCAGTACTTC. Translation gives CASSWTGGENIQYF.

This clone was seen only a few times. The chain couples TRBV19 to TRBJ1-1, with D unclear. V was clipped by 1 base and J by 0 bases, with 9 bases between them. This CDR3 is built from 15 residues. Germline lookup yields CDR1 LNHDA and CDR2 SQIVND (reference sequence). CDR3 loop: CASSIVAGMNTEAFF. The DNA for the CDR3 is TGTGCCAGTAGTATAGTAGCCGGCATGAACACTGAAGCTTTCTTT.

This clone was seen only once. This rearrangement joins TRBV10-3 to TRBJ2-7; D not certain. V lost 3 bases and J 0 bases, leaving 15 bases between the germline ends. This CDR3 is built from 16 residues. From germline, CDR1 is ENHRY and CDR2 SYGVKD. The CDR3 reads CAISEHGLPSSYEQYF. DNA for the CDR3: TGTGCCATCAGTGAACATGGTCTCCCTAGCTCCTACGAGCAGTACTTC.

The CDR3 DNA reads as TGTGCCACCAGCAGAGGGGGAGCTGAAGCTTTCTTT. Its translation is CATSRGGAEAFF. The chain recombines TRBV15 with TRBJ1-1; D remains ambiguous. The germline V gene encodes CDR1 LNHNV and CDR2 YYDKDF (reference sequence). The CDR3 is 12 amino acids. V was cut by 1 base and J by 6 bases, with 6 bases left in between.

This chain connects TRBV11-2 to TRBJ2-7, with 9 bases lining up with TRBD1. The CDR3 sequence is 16 residues long. Germline V gene data show CDR1 as SGHAT and CDR2 as FQNNGV. The junction had 6 bases not matched to a gene; V was cut back by 3 bases and J by 0 bases. In DNA, the CDR3 is TGTGCCAGCAGCTTCGGACAGGGGACGGTCTCCTACGAGCAGTACTTC. Translation gives CASSFGQGTVSYEQYF.